What follows describes a single T cell receptor beta chain. The sample belongs to a study of blood T cell repertoires in COVID-19. Study context: Italy, Spain and the United States were the sources of the convalescent and acute COVID-19 samples. From T cells, B-cell-depleted T cells, or PBMCs came the material, which was cDNA or gDNA.

The germline V gene encodes CDR1 LGHDT and CDR2 YNNKEL (reference sequence). Between the trimmed V and J ends, which lost 6 bases and 7 bases, there was a span of 21 bases. The CDR3 is 16 amino acids. Per the authors' pipeline: Nucleated cell counts were estimated from reference gene primer amplification. Method: immunoSEQ multiplex PCR; TCRdb's copy keeps in-frame clones and lacks some. The DNA was the basis for D and trimming; V, J and clone size are from that table. The sample shows around 60,000 clones, roughly 90% of them seen only once. The chain has TRBV3-1 (or the pseudogene TRBV3-2) and TRBJ1-4; D ambiguous. The clonotype comes from an elderly woman with acute or convalescent COVID-19. The sequenced sample was peripheral blood. The CDR3: CASRHDRSDTREKLFF. CDR3 nucleotide sequence: TGTGCCAGCAGGCACGACCGGTCCGACACGCGTGAAAAACTGTTTTTT.